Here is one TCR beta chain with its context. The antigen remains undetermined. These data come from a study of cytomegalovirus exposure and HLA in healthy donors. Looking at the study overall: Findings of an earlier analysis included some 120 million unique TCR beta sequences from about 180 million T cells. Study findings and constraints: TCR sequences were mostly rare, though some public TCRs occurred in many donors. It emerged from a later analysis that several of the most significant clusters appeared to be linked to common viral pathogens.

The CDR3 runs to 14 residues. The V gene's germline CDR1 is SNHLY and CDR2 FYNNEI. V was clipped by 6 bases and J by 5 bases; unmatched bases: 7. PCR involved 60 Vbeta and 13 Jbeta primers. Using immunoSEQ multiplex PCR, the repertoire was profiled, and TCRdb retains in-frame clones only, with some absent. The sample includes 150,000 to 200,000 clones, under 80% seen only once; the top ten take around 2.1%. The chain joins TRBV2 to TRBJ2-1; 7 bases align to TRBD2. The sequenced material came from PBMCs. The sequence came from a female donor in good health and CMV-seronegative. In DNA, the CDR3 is TGTGCCAGCAGACCCCAGCGGGACCACAATGAGCAGTTCTTC. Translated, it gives CASRPQRDHNEQFF.